What follows are 23 T cell receptor beta chains derived from one specimen sequenced in a study of T cell responses to AZD1222 COVID-19 vaccine. Profiling relied on immunoSEQ multiplex PCR, and the TCRdb table lists in-frame clones only, not all of them. Here the sample spans tens of thousands of clones, nearly 90% being singletons. The material sequenced was peripheral blood, taken 28 days after the second AZD1222 dose. These receptors all stem from an adult who received the AZD1222 COVID-19 vaccine.

The rearrangement uses TRBV7-9 and TRBJ1-1; D unclear. Trimming stripped 6 bases from V and 1 base from J, with 15 bases between. The CDR3 covers 15 residues. Germline lookup yields CDR1 SEHNR and CDR2 FQNEAQ (reference sequence). CDR3 sequence: CASSPYGDWNTEAFF. CDR3 sequence (DNA): TGTGCCAGCAGTCCTTACGGGGATTGGAACACTGAAGCTTTCTTT. The full variable domain, completed using reference TRBV7-9 and TRBJ1-1, is DTGVSQNPRHKITKRGQNVTFRCDPISEHNRLYWYRQTLGQGPEFLTYFQNEAQLEKSRLLSDRFSAERPKGSFSTLEIQRTEQGDSAMYLCASSPYGDWNTEAFFGQGTRLTVV.

V and J are TRBV6-2 or TRBV6-3 and TRBJ2-1; D might be TRBD2 (6 bases). This CDR3 contains 15 residues. Germline V lookup: CDR1 MNHEY, CDR2 SVGEGT. The germline V and J ends were trimmed by 2 bases and 4 bases, with 12 bases remaining between them. The CDR3 nucleotides read TGTGCCAGCAGTTACGGCGGGGACCCGTACAATGAGCAGTTCTTC. It yields the protein CASSYGGDPYNEQFF.

The chain is built from TRBV5-6 and TRBJ2-7; no firm D call. The CDR3 length is 11 residues. Germline CDR1 SGHDT, CDR2 YYEEEE. V lost 4 bases, J lost 7 bases, and 9 bases lay in between. CDR3 loop: CASSLQEEQYF. The CDR3 coding sequence is TGTGCCAGCAGCCTTCAGGAGGAGCAGTACTTC.

The V and J genes are TRBV6-1 and TRBJ2-7; no reliable D call. This CDR3 comprises 16 residues. Germline loops: CDR1 MNHNS, CDR2 SASEGT. V gave up 0 bases and J gave up 2 bases, with 14 bases separating them. CDR3 coding DNA: TGTGCCAGCAGTGAAGCCTGGGAACACTCCGCCTACGAGCAGTACTTC. Protein sequence: CASSEAWEHSAYEQYF.

The chain uses TRBV23-1 and TRBJ1-1; 8 bases fit TRBD1. TRBV23-1 is given ORF status, its function remaining uncertain. This CDR3 is 17 amino acids long. V dropped 2 bases and J dropped 0; count of bases not matched to a gene: 8. The CDR3 DNA sequence: TGCGCCAGCAGTCAACACGGGACAGGCGGGATGAACACTGAAGCTTTCTTT. It specifies CASSQHGTGGMNTEAFF.

V gene TRBV3-1 (or the pseudogene TRBV3-2) combines with J gene TRBJ1-4; D is unresolved. Trimming removed 0 bases at V and 10 bases at J, with 6 bases between. Germline CDR1 and CDR2: LGHDT and YNNKEL (reference sequence). The CDR3 spans 12 residues. The CDR3 DNA follows: TGTGCCAGCAGCCAAGATCAGAGAAAACTGTTTTTT. Translated, it gives CASSQDQRKLFF.

This chain joins TRBV5-4 and TRBJ2-3, with D hard to call. The germline V and J ends were trimmed by 4 bases and 6 bases, with 15 bases remaining between them. The CDR3 consists of 14 residues. CDR1 is SGHNT, CDR2 YYREEE, per germline (reference sequence). CDR3: CASSRPRPGDTQYF. As DNA, the CDR3 is TGTGCCAGCAGCCGCCCCAGACCCGGGGATACGCAGTATTTT.

The chain links TRBV11-3 to TRBJ2-1, with D possibly matching TRBD2 (6 bases). Trimming stripped 2 bases from V and 8 bases from J, with 16 bases between. The CDR3 extends over 15 amino acids. Per the germline V gene, CDR1 is SGHNT and CDR2 is YENEEA. CDR3 coding DNA: TGTGCCAGCAGCTTACCAGGACTATTTAAGGATGAGCAGTTCTTC. Its protein product is CASSLPGLFKDEQFF. Supplemented by reference TRBV11-3 and TRBJ2-1, the full variable domain reads EAGVVQSPRYKIIEKKQPVAFWCNPISGHNTLYWYLQNLGQGPELLIRYENEEAVDDSQLPKDRFSAERLKGVDSTLKIQPAELGDSAVYLCASSLPGLFKDEQFFGPGTRLTVL.

The J gene is TRBJ1-5, the V gene TRBV10-2; TRBD1 agrees at 7 bases. This CDR3 contains 16 residues. Germline CDR1 WSHSY, CDR2 SAAADI. Trimming removed 2 bases from V and 3 bases from J; junction bases left unmatched: 7. The DNA of the CDR3 is TGCGCCAGCAGTGAGGTAGGGGGCTTTAACAATCAGCCCCAGCATTTT. The encoded protein is CASSEVGGFNNQPQHF.

The chain employs TRBV19 and TRBJ1-5; 8 nucleotides line up with TRBD1. The CDR3 consists of 15 residues. CDR1 LNHDA and CDR2 SQIVND come from the germline V gene (reference sequence). The V and J ends lost 6 bases and 2 bases, in that order; junction bases with no gene match: 6. The CDR3 DNA follows: TGTGCCAGTAGCATAACAGGGGGAGGCAATCAGCCCCAGCATTTT. Amino acids: CASSITGGGNQPQHF.

The V and J genes are TRBV5-1 and TRBJ2-5, with no clear D. Germline V gene data show CDR1 as SGHRS and CDR2 as YFSETQ. The CDR3 totals 16 residues. The V and J ends lost 2 bases and 2 bases respectively, with 16 bases between them. CDR3 in DNA: TGCGCCAGCAGCTTCACCCCGTCGGGCTCTCAAGAGACCCAGTACTTC. Translating it yields CASSFTPSGSQETQYF.

The CDR3 coding sequence is TGTGCCAGCAGTGGGTATGGTAACTATGGCTACACCTTC. Its translation: CASSGYGNYGYTF. The chain has TRBV2 and TRBJ1-2, with D unresolved. This CDR3 has 13 residues. Per the germline V gene, CDR1 is SNHLY and CDR2 is FYNNEI. V shed 4 bases and J shed 1 base, with 7 bases lying between them.

The gene calls are TRBV19 and TRBJ2-2; a possible D gene is TRBD1 (5 bases). CDR1 LNHDA and CDR2 SQIVND come from the germline V gene (reference sequence). This CDR3 is built from 15 residues. Trimming took off 3 bases at V and 5 bases at J, with 13 bases between the two ends. In nucleotides, the CDR3 is TGTGCCAGTAGTATCCCCAGGACAATAACCGGGGAGCTGTTTTTT. Its translation is CASSIPRTITGELFF.

The V and J genes are TRBV19 and TRBJ2-5, with D perhaps TRBD1 (6 bases). CDR1 and CDR2 from the germline V gene are LNHDA and SQIVND (reference sequence). V shed 5 bases and J shed 4 bases, with 17 bases lying between them. The CDR3 loop spans 15 amino acids. The CDR3 DNA follows: TGTGCCAGTAGTGTTGGTACAGGGTCGAGAGAGACCCAGTACTTC. This encodes CASSVGTGSRETQYF.

The rearrangement joins TRBV5-1 to TRBJ1-1, with D unresolved. The CDR3 consists of 14 residues. Germline CDR1 reads SGHRS; CDR2 reads YFSETQ. Trimming took 4 bases from V and 6 from J, leaving 16 bases between them. The CDR3 loop is CASSPPGVVAEAFF. In DNA, the CDR3 is TGCGCCAGCAGCCCGCCGGGCGTCGTCGCTGAAGCTTTCTTT.

The chain combines TRBV6-1 with TRBJ2-3; D possibly corresponds to TRBD1 (5 bases). Per the germline V gene, CDR1 is MNHNS and CDR2 is SASEGT. V gave up 2 bases and J gave up 5 bases, with 14 bases separating them. The CDR3 is made up of 15 amino acids. The CDR3 DNA reads TGTGCCAGCAGTGAACAGTGGGGCCTTGAAGATACGCAGTATTTT. This gives the protein CASSEQWGLEDTQYF.

The chain links TRBV7-8 to TRBJ1-1, with no clear D. Germline assignment: CDR1 SGHVS and CDR2 FQNEAQ. V gave up 1 base and J gave up 1 base, with 7 bases separating them. The CDR3 spans 14 residues. Here the CDR3 DNA reads TGTGCCAGCAGCTTAGGGACGGCGAACACTGAAGCTTTCTTT. Translated, it gives CASSLGTANTEAFF. Full variable domain (missing parts from reference TRBV7-8 and TRBJ1-1): GAGVSQSPRYKVAKRGQDVALRCDPISGHVSLFWYQQALGQGPEFLTYFQNEAQLDKSGLPSDRFFAERPEGSVSTLKIQRTQQEDSAVYLCASSLGTANTEAFFGQGTRLTVV.

The table lists this clone with many counts. V and J are TRBV28 and TRBJ1-1, with 8 bases matching TRBD1. Losses at the gene ends were 5 bases for V and 5 bases for J; bases not matched to a gene: 16. The CDR3 loop spans 17 amino acids. Germline loops: CDR1 MDHEN, CDR2 SYDVKM. CDR3 sequence: CASSPITASTGGTEAFF. Written as DNA, the CDR3 is TGTGCCAGCAGTCCTATCACTGCGTCAACAGGGGGGACTGAAGCTTTCTTT.

For the CDR3, the DNA is TGTGCCAGCAGCTTCCGGACAGGGGCAGACACAGATACGCAGTATTTT. It is translated as CASSFRTGADTDTQYF. The V gene is TRBV13, the J gene TRBJ2-3; 9 bases map to TRBD1. Trimming removed 3 bases from V and 2 bases from J; junction bases left unmatched: 6. CDR1 PRHDT and CDR2 FYEKMQ come from the germline V gene (reference sequence). The CDR3 loop spans 16 amino acids.

The table lists this clone with a count of one. V usage is TRBV19 and J usage is TRBJ2-2, with 11 bases matching TRBD2. CDR3 size: 16 residues. Looked up from germline, CDR1 is LNHDA and CDR2 is SQIVND (reference sequence). V gave up 5 bases and J gave up 2 bases; unmatched junction bases: 4. The CDR3 region has the DNA TGTGCCAGTAGTTTACTAGCGGGAGAAAACACCGGGGAGCTGTTTTTT. This gives the protein CASSLLAGENTGELFF.

This clone appeared once. CDR3 DNA sequence: TGTGCCAGCAGCCAAGCCCCGCCAGGGGCAGCCTCCTACGAGCAGTACTTC. Amino acid sequence: CASSQAPPGAASYEQYF. This rearrangement joins TRBV3-1 (or the pseudogene TRBV3-2) to TRBJ2-7, with D possibly being TRBD1 (6 bases). V shed 1 base and J shed 0 bases, with 16 bases lying between them. Germline lookup yields CDR1 LGHDT and CDR2 YNNKEL (reference sequence). The CDR3 covers 17 residues.

V and J are TRBV27 and TRBJ1-5; D unclear. Per the germline V gene, CDR1 is MNHEY and CDR2 is SMNVEV (reference sequence). The CDR3 has 13 residues. Trimming stripped 5 bases from V and 0 bases from J, with 5 bases between. CDR3 protein: CASSLISNQPQHF. CDR3 DNA sequence: TGTGCCAGCAGTCTTATTAGCAATCAGCCCCAGCATTTT.

The CDR3 loop is CASSQTLSRGNQPQHF. The CDR3 DNA sequence: TGTGCCAGCAGCCAAACCCTCTCCAGGGGGAATCAGCCCCAGCATTTT. The chain recombines TRBV6-2 or TRBV6-3 with TRBJ1-5; 7 nucleotides match TRBD1. CDR1 and CDR2 (germline): MNHEY, SVGEGT. This CDR3 has 16 amino acids. With V trimmed by 6 bases and J by 4 bases, 12 bases remained unmatched.